This entry concerns a single T cell receptor beta chain. Its antigen is as yet unknown. One junction end does not reproduce the germline sequence, and a read error may be involved. The germline CDR1 and CDR2 sequences are MNHEY and SVGEGT. This CDR3 is 17 amino acids long. This sample stems from a study of tumor and adjacent non-tumor tissue in lung cancer. Study background: Each sample yielded roughly 4 million productive TCRbeta reads on average.

The library came from three nested PCR rounds adapted from ARM-PCR protocols. Via MiXCR, TCRdb re-called the multiplex PCR reads, giving one row per CDR3 protein. The table shows tens of thousands of distinct CDR3 sequences, with 67% occurring only once. The template was RNA from unsorted bulk tissue. General observations from the study: Tumor tissue had significantly higher TCR diversity than normal lung.

V gene TRBV6-2 or TRBV6-3 combines with J gene TRBJ1-1, with D tentatively TRBD1 (5 bases). This TCR derives from a man between 60 and 75 years old with non-small cell lung cancer. The specimen was lung tumor tissue. The CDR3 DNA sequence: TGTGCCAACAGCTTCACCCGGGACGGGGGGAAGAACACTGAAGCTTTATTT. This encodes CANSFTRDGGKNTEALF.